This TCR beta chain was obtained from a study of T cell responses to AZD1222 COVID-19 vaccine. Libraries were prepared by immunoSEQ multiplex PCR; TCRdb keeps only in-frame clonotypes and omits some of them. The table includes about 130,000 clones, roughly 85% detected once. Points on this clone: Its target is not known.

The CDR3 runs to 14 residues. CDR1 SGHTA and CDR2 FQGTGA come from the germline V gene. V was trimmed by 5 bases and J by 6 bases, leaving 17 bases between them. Findings and limits, study-wide: Clonal diversity may have been underestimated, and the donors were mostly white British, with more females than males. Only after the peak T cell response were repertoires sampled. Spike-wide coverage was observed for vaccine-associated CD4 TCRs, with dominant responses at 160-218 and 743-854. Receipt of two AZD1222 doses was followed by a rise in Spike-specific TCR breadth and depth.

The material sequenced was peripheral blood, taken 28 days after the second AZD1222 dose. The V and J genes are TRBV7-3 and TRBJ2-7; D might be TRBD2 (5 bases). The clonotype originates from an adult who received the AZD1222 COVID-19 vaccine. CDR3 nucleotides: TGTGCCAGCAGCACCTACACGGATCGGGGCGAGCAGTACTTC. Translation: CASSTYTDRGEQYF.